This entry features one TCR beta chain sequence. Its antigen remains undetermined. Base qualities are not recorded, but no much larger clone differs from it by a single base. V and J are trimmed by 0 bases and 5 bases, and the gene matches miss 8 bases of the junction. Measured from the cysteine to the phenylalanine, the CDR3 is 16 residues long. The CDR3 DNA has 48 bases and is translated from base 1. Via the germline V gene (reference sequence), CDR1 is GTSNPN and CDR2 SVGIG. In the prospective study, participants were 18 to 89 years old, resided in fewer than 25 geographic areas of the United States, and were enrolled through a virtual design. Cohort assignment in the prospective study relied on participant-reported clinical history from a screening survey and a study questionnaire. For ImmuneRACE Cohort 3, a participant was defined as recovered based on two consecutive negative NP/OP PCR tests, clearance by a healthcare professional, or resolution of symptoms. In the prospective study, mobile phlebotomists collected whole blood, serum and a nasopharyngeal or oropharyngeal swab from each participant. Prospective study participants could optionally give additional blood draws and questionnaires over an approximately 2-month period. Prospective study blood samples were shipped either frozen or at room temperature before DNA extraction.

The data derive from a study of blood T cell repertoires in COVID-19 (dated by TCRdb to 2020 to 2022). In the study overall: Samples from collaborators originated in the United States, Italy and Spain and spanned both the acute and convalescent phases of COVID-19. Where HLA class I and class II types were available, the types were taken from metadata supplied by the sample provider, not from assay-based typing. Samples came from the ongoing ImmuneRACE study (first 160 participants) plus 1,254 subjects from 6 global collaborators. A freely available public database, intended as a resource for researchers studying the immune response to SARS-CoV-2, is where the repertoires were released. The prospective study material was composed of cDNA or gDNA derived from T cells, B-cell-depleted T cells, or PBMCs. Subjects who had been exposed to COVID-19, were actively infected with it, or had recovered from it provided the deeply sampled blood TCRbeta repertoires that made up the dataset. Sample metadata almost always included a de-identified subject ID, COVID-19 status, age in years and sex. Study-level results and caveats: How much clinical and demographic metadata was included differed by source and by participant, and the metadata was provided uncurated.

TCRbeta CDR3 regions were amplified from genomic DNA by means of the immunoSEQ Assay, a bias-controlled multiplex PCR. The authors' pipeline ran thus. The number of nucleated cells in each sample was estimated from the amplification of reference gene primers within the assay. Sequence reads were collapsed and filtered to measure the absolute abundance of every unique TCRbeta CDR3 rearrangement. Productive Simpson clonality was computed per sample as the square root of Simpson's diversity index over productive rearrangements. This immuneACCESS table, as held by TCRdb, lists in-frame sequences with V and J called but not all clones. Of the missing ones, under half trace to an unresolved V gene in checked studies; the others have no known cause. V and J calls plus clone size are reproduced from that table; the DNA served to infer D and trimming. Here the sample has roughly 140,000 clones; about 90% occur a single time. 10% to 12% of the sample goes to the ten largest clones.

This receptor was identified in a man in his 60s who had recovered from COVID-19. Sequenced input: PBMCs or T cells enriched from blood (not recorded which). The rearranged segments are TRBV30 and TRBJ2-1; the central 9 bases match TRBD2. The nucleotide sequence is TGTGCCTGGAGTGTACATGTGGTAGCGGGAGACAATGAGCAGTTCTTC. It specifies CAWSVHVVAGDNEQFF.